The following is a T cell receptor (beta chain) sequence with its context. Produced via immunoSEQ multiplex PCR; TCRdb's table is partial and in-frame only. The profile shows just over 80,000 clones, around 88% of them singletons. The sample is drawn from a study of blood T cell repertoires in COVID-19. This CDR3 has 16 residues. The J gene is TRBJ1-5, the V gene TRBV21-1; the DNA was not used to check the table's D call, TRBD1. TRBV21-1 is listed as a pseudogene. Sequenced material: PBMCs or T cells enriched from blood (not recorded which). The clonotype was recovered from a woman aged 50 to 60 with acute COVID-19. CDR3 loop: CASSPRQGTGAQPQHF. In nucleotides, the CDR3 is TGTGCCAGCAGCCCACGACAAGGGACAGGGGCTCAGCCCCAGCATTTT.